This T cell receptor beta chain was sequenced during a study of CD4 T cells in relation to SARS-CoV-2 and coronaviruses. As for the study in general: No peptide or an HIV-1 Nef peptide pool served as negative control.

This CDR3 has 15 residues. CDR1 and CDR2 (germline): SGHNT, YYREEE (reference sequence). V lost 5 bases and J lost 3; bases outside the gene matches: 9. CD4+ T cells from unexposed donors were obtained before the COVID-19 pandemic (2011-2018). The cells were cultured for around ten days before CD4+ T cells were isolated. As cell numbers allowed, unexposed-donor CD4+ T cells faced SARS-CoV-2 S/N and four cold-coronavirus spikes. The repertoire was sequenced with immunoSEQ multiplex PCR; TCRdb's copy has only in-frame clones and lacks some. The data contain tens of thousands of clones, about three quarters of them singletons. Remarks on this clone: The antigen is undetermined.

The V and J genes are TRBV5-4 and TRBJ1-2; 8 bases are a match to TRBD1. Sequenced material: CD4+ T cells from PBMCs, cultured in vitro. The clonotype originates from a human donor in good health. The CDR3 sequence: CASRRGQGLDYGYTF. CDR3 bases: TGTGCCAGCAGACGCGGACAGGGTTTGGACTATGGCTACACCTTC.